What follows are 4 T cell receptor beta chains derived from one specimen sequenced in a study of T cell changes during pregnancy in multiple sclerosis. Clones were sequenced by immunoSEQ multiplex PCR, and TCRdb holds only the in-frame ones, with some missing. The sample shows around 92,000 clones, just under 95% of them seen only once. This material consisted of peripheral blood, taken in the first trimester of pregnancy. Source of these receptors: a female donor with multiple sclerosis, enrolled in a pregnancy study.

V gene TRBV6-1 combines with J gene TRBJ2-7; 7 bases agree with TRBD1. In germline, CDR1 is MNHNS, CDR2 SASEGT. The CDR3 is made up of 15 amino acids. The trim removed 1 base at V and 5 bases at J, leaving 8 bases unmatched. The CDR3 protein is CASSEGQGRPNEQYF. Written as DNA, the CDR3 is TGTGCCAGCAGTGAAGGACAGGGAAGGCCAAACGAGCAGTACTTC.

The chain joins TRBV11-2 to TRBJ2-3; no definite D call. V was trimmed by 3 bases and J by 3 bases, leaving 13 bases between them. Per the germline V gene, CDR1 is SGHAT and CDR2 is FQNNGV. The CDR3 length is 15 residues. The chain's CDR3 is CASSFRAGPTDTQYF. CDR3 nucleotide sequence: TGTGCCAGCAGCTTTCGCGCAGGCCCGACAGATACGCAGTATTTT.

The J gene is TRBJ2-3, the V gene TRBV7-8; TRBD1 is a possible D gene (6 bases). The CDR3 spans 13 residues. The V end was cut by 5 bases, the J end by 6 bases, with 12 bases between. Per germline, CDR1 SGHVS and CDR2 FQNEAQ. The CDR3 region has the DNA TGTGCCAGCAGCATGACAGGTCTGGATACGCAGTATTTT. Its protein is CASSMTGLDTQYF.

The chain links TRBV27 to TRBJ1-5; TRBD1 matches 10 bases. The CDR3 length is 18 residues. CDR1 and CDR2 from the germline V gene are MNHEY and SMNVEV (reference sequence). After removal of 5 bases from V and 0 bases from J, the junction contained 10 bases not matched to a gene. CDR3 sequence reads: CASSPLDRGSYSNQPQHF. CDR3 bases: TGTGCCAGCAGTCCCTTGGACAGGGGGTCCTATAGCAATCAGCCCCAGCATTTT.